This record looks at one TCR beta chain sequence and its context. This table comes from immunoSEQ multiplex PCR, and its TCRdb copy is limited to in-frame clones, with some not included. The table has fewer than 300,000 clones, approximately 90% seen once. The data were obtained in a study of blood T cell repertoires in COVID-19. At the level of the study: In each case, the material was cDNA or gDNA derived from T cells, B-cell-depleted T cells, or PBMCs.

Trimming took 0 bases from V and 4 from J, leaving 9 bases between them. From germline, CDR1 is SGHTA and CDR2 FQGNSA. The CDR3 covers 14 residues. Sequenced material: peripheral blood. The rearrangement uses TRBV7-2 and TRBJ1-2; D is undetermined. The clonotype was recovered from a woman aged 30 to 39 with COVID-19, enrolled during active disease. The CDR3 nucleotides are TGTGCCAGCAGCTTAGCGCTTTCAGTCTATGGCTACACCTTC. This sequence encodes CASSLALSVYGYTF.